The 8 T cell receptor beta chains below were found in one sample sequenced in a study of blood T cell repertoires in COVID-19. This table comes from immunoSEQ multiplex PCR, and its TCRdb copy is limited to in-frame clones, with some not included. The sample shows 75,000 to 95,000 clones, around 90% of them seen only once. Sequenced material: peripheral blood. The receptor set was obtained from a human donor in a cohort sampled during active COVID-19.

The genes are TRBV7-9 and TRBJ1-2; the match to TRBD1 covers 7 bases. This CDR3 has 15 amino acids. In germline, CDR1 is SEHNR, CDR2 FQNEAQ (reference sequence). With V trimmed by 5 bases and J by 5 bases, 11 bases remained unmatched. The CDR3 DNA follows: TGTGCCAGCAGCCGCCGGGACAGAAATATTTATGGCTACACCTTC. Its protein product is CASSRRDRNIYGYTF.

The chain links TRBV19 to TRBJ1-1; 8 positions match TRBD1. Per germline, CDR1 LNHDA and CDR2 SQIVND (reference sequence). The V segment lost 6 bases and the J segment 0 bases; nucleotides outside the gene matches: 0. The CDR3 contains 13 residues. CDR3 sequence (DNA): TGTGCCAGTAGGGACAGGGTGAACACTGAAGCTTTCTTT. It is translated as CASRDRVNTEAFF.

The chain employs TRBV7-3 and TRBJ2-2; D is perhaps TRBD2 (6 bases). Germline CDR1 reads SGHTA; CDR2 reads FQGTGA. Trimming removed 3 bases at V and 0 bases at J, with 8 bases between. The CDR3 spans 15 residues. The CDR3 reads CASSLAGPNTGELFF. The CDR3 bases are TGTGCCAGCAGCTTGGCGGGACCGAACACCGGGGAGCTGTTTTTT.

The chain is built from TRBV21-1 and TRBJ1-6; the table's D call of TRBD1 was not tested on the DNA. TRBV21-1 is recorded as a pseudogene. CDR3 length: 15 residues. The CDR3 sequence is CASNPDRGYNSPLHF. The CDR3 coding sequence is TGTGCCAGCAACCCGGACAGGGGCTATAATTCACCCCTCCACTTT.

V usage is TRBV18 and J usage is TRBJ1-2; D gene unclear. Germline V lookup: CDR1 KGHSH, CDR2 LQKENI. The CDR3 spans 15 residues. V lost 3 bases to trimming and J lost 4 bases, with 15 bases between them. CDR3 amino acids: CASSPDATVSYGYTF. In DNA, the CDR3 is TGTGCCAGCTCACCGGATGCTACAGTCTCCTATGGCTACACCTTC.

The chain links TRBV3-1 (or the pseudogene TRBV3-2) to TRBJ1-2; 9 nucleotides align to TRBD1. CDR3 length: 12 amino acids. Germline trimming cut 8 bases from V and 2 bases from J; bases unmatched to any gene: 0. The germline CDR1 and CDR2 sequences are LGHDT and YNNKEL (reference sequence). The chain's CDR3 is CASGTGNYGYTF. The CDR3 DNA reads as TGTGCCAGCGGGACAGGGAACTATGGCTACACCTTC.

The chain combines TRBV18 with TRBJ1-1; 7 bases are a match to TRBD1. J was trimmed by 1 base and V by 1 base; bases with no gene match: 3. CDR3 length: 15 residues. Germline V gene data show CDR1 as KGHSH and CDR2 as LQKENI. The CDR3 bases are TGTGCCAGCTCACCACTCGGGACAGCGAACACTGAAGCTTTCTTT. Amino acid sequence: CASSPLGTANTEAFF.

The chain couples TRBV27 to TRBJ2-1, with a possible D match to TRBD2 (5 bases). CDR3 length: 13 residues. Germline V gene sequence: CDR1 MNHEY, CDR2 SMNVEV (reference sequence). Between the trimmed V and J ends, which lost 0 bases and 5 bases, there was a span of 5 bases. The CDR3 DNA is TGTGCCAGCAGTTTATCGAGGGACAATGAGCAGTTCTTC. It codes for CASSLSRDNEQFF.